The clone carrying this TCR beta chain was observed once. Its antigen is currently unknown. The data belong to a study of siplizumab effects on memory and regulatory T cells. Study-wide points: Both greater diversity than memory cells and a major contribution to the alloresponse seemed to characterize naive T cells. The authors did not confirm suppressive function in proliferating Tregs from siplizumab cultures. Treg origin accounted for an average of roughly 70% of mappable alloreactive CD4+ clones with siplizumab and 25% to 30% in controls.

Clones were sequenced by immunoSEQ multiplex PCR, and TCRdb holds only the in-frame ones, with some missing. The sample contains some 97,000 clones, 75% to 95% of which appear only once. Germline CDR1 reads KGHSH; CDR2 reads LQKENI. This CDR3 has 19 residues. V was cut by 2 bases and J by 6 bases, with 29 bases left in between. The chain employs TRBV18 and TRBJ2-7; no clear D. This receptor was taken from a human donor in good health. Some clones in this sample may be carry-over from other donors' samples. Source material: CD4+ T cells sorted from blood. Here the CDR3 reads CASSPLQFRAATYESEQYF. The CDR3 bases are TGTGCCAGCTCACCATTACAGTTTCGGGCAGCCACTTACGAGAGCGAGCAGTACTTC.